Below are 12 T cell receptor beta chains sequenced from a single sample in a study of T cell clonality in common variable immunodeficiency. The assay was immunoSEQ multiplex PCR, and TCRdb's table has in-frame clones only and misses some. In total the sample includes 50,000 to 60,000 clones, none of them seen once. Sequenced material: peripheral blood mononuclear cells. The receptors shown here come from a person aged 18 to 70 in good health.

This clone came up many times. The CDR3 goes on 3 residues after the read ends, and that part is filled in from the germline J gene. This chain uses TRBV5-1 with TRBJ2-7, with a weak D call TRBD1 (5 bases). The V gene's germline CDR1 is SGHRS and CDR2 YFSETQ. The CDR3 has 13 amino acids. V lost 0 bases to trimming and J lost 5 bases, with 9 bases between them. The CDR3 region is CASSLVGQDEQYF. Incomplete CDR3 DNA: TGCGCCAGCAGCTTGGTGGGGCAGGACGAG.

This clone was counted at least ten times. From the germline J gene comes the end of the CDR3, since the read stops 3 residues before it. The chain has TRBV14 and TRBJ1-6, with unresolved D. The V end was cut by 2 bases, the J end by 10 bases, with 12 bases between. Germline loops: CDR1 SGHDN, CDR2 FVKESK. This CDR3 has 14 residues. The chain's CDR3 is CASSQSQGYSPLHF. CDR3 DNA (partial): TGTGCCAGCAGCCAATCTCAAGGGTACTCACCC.

This clone was seen more than once but under ten times. The CDR3 end lies 3 residues beyond the end of the read and is filled in from the germline J gene. The rearrangement links TRBV2 to TRBJ1-1, with D possibly TRBD1 on 5 matching bases. Germline CDR1 reads SNHLY; CDR2 reads FYNNEI. V lost 4 bases and J lost 4, with 13 bases in between. The CDR3 has 14 amino acids. The CDR3 region is CASSVRGLGTEAFF. The CDR3 DNA, read in part, is TGTGCCAGCAGTGTGCGGGGACTGGGCACTGAA.

This clone was detected many times. The read stops 3 residues short of the end of the CDR3; the missing end is completed from the germline J gene. J is TRBJ2-3 and V is TRBV7-3; TRBD2 matches 7 bases. Germline V lookup: CDR1 SGHTA, CDR2 FQGTGA. V lost 5 bases to trimming and J lost 2 bases; unmatched junction nucleotides: 7. The CDR3 is 15 residues long. The CDR3 reads CASSPQAGPTDTQYF. CDR3 DNA, as far as it was read: TGTGCCAGCAGCCCGCAAGCGGGGCCCACAGATACG. Variable domain in full (rest from reference TRBV7-3 and TRBJ2-3): GAGVSQTPSNKVTEKGKYVELRCDPISGHTALYWYRQSLGQGPEFLIYFQGTGAADDSGLPNDRFFAVRPEGSVSTLKIQRTERGDSAVYLCASSPQAGPTDTQYFGPGTRLTVL.

This clone was seen at least ten times. With the read ending 3 residues before the CDR3 end, the germline J gene is used to fill in that end. This chain connects TRBV23-1 to TRBJ2-5; TRBD2 aligns across 7 bases. TRBV23-1 is reported as an ORF; its role is uncertain. This CDR3 is built from 19 residues. The ends lost 2 bases at V and 3 bases at J; junction bases unmatched: 18. CDR3 DNA, as far as it was read: TGCGCCAGCAGTCAAACAACAGGAGGCAGCGGGAACACAAAAGAGACC. The encoded protein is CASSQTTGGSGNTKET. The entire CDR3 reads CASSQTTGGSGNTKETQYF.

This clone was picked up many times. Read sequence stops 3 residues before the CDR3 end, and the germline J gene provides the missing end. This chain uses TRBV7-3 with TRBJ2-3, with TRBD2 matching over 9 bases. Trimming took 1 base from V and 6 from J; bases not matched to a gene: 8. The germline CDR1 and CDR2 sequences are SGHTA and FQGTGA. The CDR3 has 16 residues. This chain's CDR3 is CASSLNPAGGIDTQYF. The sequenced CDR3 bases are TGTGCCAGCAGCTTAAACCCCGCGGGGGGGATCGATACG.

Regarding this clone: The sequenced fragment ends 3 residues before the CDR3 boundary, so the rest is inferred from the germline J gene. This rearrangement joins TRBV10-1 to TRBJ2-7, with D possibly being TRBD2 (6 bases). Germline V gives CDR1 WNHNN, CDR2 SYGVQD (reference sequence). V gave up 3 bases and J gave up 2 bases, with 11 bases separating them. This CDR3 is built from 14 residues. Here the CDR3 reads CASSDSGVPYEQYF. The CDR3 bases that were read are TGCGCCAGCAGTGATTCGGGGGTACCCTACGAG.

This clone was seen at least ten times. Read coverage stops 3 residues before the CDR3 terminus; the germline J gene supplies the remainder. The chain uses TRBV29-1 and TRBJ1-1, with D perhaps matching TRBD1 (5 bases). The CDR3 is 13 residues long. Germline loops: CDR1 SQVTM, CDR2 ANQGSEA. Trimming stripped 1 base from V and 2 bases from J, with 8 bases between. The CDR3 bases that were read are TGCAGCGTTGAAGGGGGCAGTAACACTGAA. It is translated as CSVEGGSNTE. The full CDR3 protein reads CSVEGGSNTEAFF.

There are a few counts of this clone. From the germline J gene comes the end of the CDR3, since the read stops 3 residues before it. The rearrangement joins TRBV20-1 to TRBJ1-2; weak D call: TRBD1 (6 bases). CDR3 length: 12 amino acids. Germline CDR1 and CDR2: DFQATT and SNEGSKA (reference sequence). Partial CDR3 DNA: TGCAGTGCCCGGACAGACCAAGAGACC. Its translation is CSARTDQET. The CDR3 in full is CSARTDQETYTF.

Remarks on this clone: Read coverage stops 3 residues before the CDR3 terminus; the germline J gene supplies the remainder. The chain carries TRBV10-2 and TRBJ2-5; D is perhaps TRBD2 (6 bases). Germline loops: CDR1 WSHSY, CDR2 SAAADI. The CDR3 totals 12 residues. The V and J ends lost 8 bases and 4 bases respectively, with 11 bases between them. CDR3 DNA, as far as it was read: TGCGCCAGCGCGGCGGGGCGAGAGACC. Amino acid sequence: CASAAGRET. The whole CDR3 sequence reads CASAAGRETQYF.

There are many counts of this clone. The CDR3 DNA, read in part, is TGTGCCAGCAGTGAATTACTAGAA. This translates into CASSELLE. The full CDR3 is CASSELLEAFF. The genes are TRBV6-1 and TRBJ1-1; no reliable D call. The read halts 3 residues ahead of the CDR3 end, with the missing end drawn from the germline J gene. The CDR3 runs 11 residues. Germline CDR1 is MNHNS and CDR2 is SASEGT.

Concerning this clone itself: The CDR3 end is not reached by the read, which stops 3 residues before it; the germline J gene fills it in. The genes are TRBV30 and TRBJ1-2, with TRBD1 identical over 8 bases. CDR1 is GTSNPN and CDR2 is SVGIG in the germline V gene (reference sequence). The CDR3 loop spans 13 amino acids. The CDR3 loop reads CAWMGTGSYDYTF. CDR3 DNA (partial): TGTGCCTGGATGGGGACAGGATCCTACGAC.